This TCR beta chain was sequenced during a study of cytomegalovirus exposure and HLA in healthy donors (dated by TCRdb to about 2017). For the wider study: According to an earlier analysis of a few hundred of the donors, roughly 180 million T cells yielded 117 million unique TCR beta sequences and 276 Gb of sequence data. An early release covering roughly 640 HLA-typed donors comprised roughly 300 gigabases of sequencing data and around 80 million unique TCR sequences. Of the approximately 400 genotyped donors, 81% were placed in the genetic ancestry cluster associated with self-reported Caucasian donors. The study aimed to test whether cataloging public T cell receptors could reveal signatures of past pathogen exposure. The study profiled the T cell repertoires of 550 to 700 subjects by immunosequencing and related them to cytomegalovirus serostatus. In addition to the first cohort of roughly 700 subjects, a separate validation cohort of approximately 120 different subjects was used. High-throughput TCR immunosequencing, statistical association of individual TCRs with disease status, and machine learning were combined to predict cytomegalovirus infection status. A later analysis re-analyzed previously published TCR beta repertoires from about 730 donors and added high-resolution HLA genotyping to study TCR occurrence patterns. Rather than using new phenotypic data, the later analysis identified candidate immune exposures from TCR beta sequences and from how often those sequences occurred across donors. An earlier analysis of approximately 580 of the donors used high-throughput TCR beta sequencing to judge whether each TCR beta V gene segment behaved as functional or pseudogenic. Alongside the repertoire data, information on donor age, sex, ethnicity and CMV serostatus was compiled. Genome-wide SNP genotypes for about 60% of the roughly 670 donors were used in a later genetic analysis, which treated that subset as a discovery cohort. Every discovery cohort repertoire had been produced on one sequencing platform. Class I and class II HLA loci were covered by the typing at four-digit resolution. The number of typed donors differed by locus: about 620-640 for A, B, C, DRB1 and DQB1; 500 to 550 for DQA1; about 600 for DPA1; and about 470 for DPB1. Because of strong linkage in the cohort, four to six DR-DQ haplotypes were treated as single units for association and clustering. On average, roughly 240,000 unique TCR beta nucleotide sequences were sequenced per donor among a few hundred genotyped donors of the cohort, with 15% to 20% of those sequences being non-productive.

The cohort was made up of hundreds of healthy bone marrow donors. At the time of sampling, all cohort members were nominally healthy, though unrecorded immune exposures were likely present. The donor tested CMV seropositive, placing the donor among the 250 to 350 seropositive members of the cohort. Each donor provided a peripheral blood sample, and peripheral blood mononuclear cells were used for TCR beta sequencing. Genomic DNA extraction from the blood cell samples was performed with the Qiagen DNeasy Blood Extraction Kit. CDR1 and CDR2 are read off the germline V gene as SGHRS and YFSETQ. Ends trimmed: V by 2 bases, J by 7 bases; bases unmatched to a gene: 7. The CDR3 measures 14 amino acids from cysteine to phenylalanine. The retained sequence is limited to the CDR3, 42 bases, with the frame set at the first base. Overall study outcomes, separate from this receptor: In an earlier analysis of 587 of the donors, most TCR beta V segments appeared in productive rearrangements about 87% or about 30% of the time, broadly matching IMGT annotations. Because HLA typing was missing for some donors at each locus, association tests included only the typed subset. When HLA alleles, especially DR and DQ, strongly co-occurred, TCR associations were difficult to assign to individual alleles. While some public TCRs were present in many individuals, most TCR sequences turned up only very rarely across donors. According to a later genetic analysis, donors in an Asian-associated ancestry cluster had fewer N-insertions in productive TCRs than the approximately 700-donor mean. The earlier analysis of nearly 600 of the donors excluded roughly 17 rarely observed V segments, including chromosome 9 orphons, because counts were too low. A later analysis reported that several top co-occurrence clusters appeared linked to parvovirus B19, influenza, CMV and Epstein-Barr virus. The only immune exposure information available for the cohort was CMV serostatus. According to a later analysis, TCR association rates differed among HLA loci, with DRB1 alleles showing the most associated TCRs and HLA-C alleles showing the fewest. In both the original and validation cohorts, the classifier was reported to diagnose cytomegalovirus status with high specificity and sensitivity. The cohort was sequenced for TCR beta chains only, and without alpha or paired-chain data the features that could be detected were limited. A total of 150 to 200 TCR beta chains were listed by the study as associated with cytomegalovirus. A later analysis found that most CMV-associated TCR beta chains appeared HLA-restricted, with HLA associations seemingly driven largely by CMV exposure. At a false discovery rate of 0.05, a later analysis linked some 17,000 TCR beta sequences to specific HLA alleles. Some IMGT-functional V segments, including TRBV6-2 and TRBV6-3, could not be distinguished by the 87-base-pair reads and were therefore excluded. In a later analysis, HLA-associated TCR beta chains were found to be more clonally expanded and to have lower generation probabilities than equally common non-associated chains. In a later genetic analysis, a missense DCLRE1C variant was associated with V-gene and J-gene trimming of TCR beta chains, and the association was replicated in an independent cohort. Sequencing depth was assumed to be roughly uniform across donors in the presence/absence analyses, though that assumption may not hold. The authors suggested that the approach could potentially be extended to other disease states and immunological phenotypes. A further reported finding was that TCR beta sequences accurately predicted the HLA-A and HLA-B alleles for most subjects in the first cohort. In vitro tests confirmed that a few of the cytomegalovirus-associated TCR beta chains recognize cytomegalovirus antigens. Correlated functional status among segregating V segments might reflect linkage disequilibrium, but an unknown experimental factor could not be ruled out. The sequencing pipeline was judged likely to have produced a cluster of highly shared sequence variants as a technical artifact.

In the case of this clone: Its specific antigen is unknown. Within one base of it there is no much larger clone, and no base qualities were kept.

Preparation of the library involved the immunoSEQ multiplex PCR assay. For the multiplex PCR, a mixture combining 60 forward primers for TCR Vbeta segments and 13 reverse primers for TCR Jbeta segments was used. The CDR3 region of rearranged TCR beta genes was amplified from genomic DNA by a multiplex PCR assay. The Illumina HiSeq System was used to sequence the amplified TCR beta libraries as 87-base-pair reads. Turning to the authors' computational methods: A later analysis tallied 80 million to 95 million unique TCR beta chains across the 640 or so repertoires, and about 10 million of those chains were shared by two or more donors. Raw reads were error-corrected and collapsed into unique sequences by a nearest-neighbor algorithm in which closely related sequences were merged to remove PCR and sequencing errors. CDR3 sequences were aligned to IMGT reference sequences to assign V, D and J gene segments. For a sequence to be retained, at least a six-nucleotide match to both a V gene segment and a J gene segment was required. A rearrangement counted as productive if the CDR3 had no stop codons and remained in frame with V and J, and every other rearrangement counted as non-productive. CDR3 was defined by IMGT convention, running from the second conserved V-encoded cysteine to the conserved J-encoded phenylalanine. In an earlier analysis of 500 to 650 of the donors, sequences lacking an unambiguous match to a single V gene segment were excluded. In an earlier analysis of around 590 of the donors, a V segment was called functional when productive rearrangements were above 56.7%, and segregating when the standard deviation between donors exceeded 5%. A statistical classification framework was developed to diagnose cytomegalovirus status using the catalog of TCR beta chain sequences. In a later analysis, V and J genes were assigned by comparing TCR nucleotide sequences against IMGT/GENE-DB human TR gene sequences. A later analysis assigned CDR3 sequences and most-parsimonious VDJ recombination scenarios with the TCRdist pipeline. In a later analysis, every TCR beta chain was defined by the combination of its CDR3 amino acid sequence and its V-gene family, and reads without a unique V-gene family were dropped. A later analysis removed several hundred highly shared, low-generation-probability nucleotide sequences to deal with suspected cross-contamination and a sequencing artifact. For each public chain, a later analysis derived a clonal expansion index from normalized ranks of inferred template counts within each repertoire. A later analysis computed generation probabilities with a VDJ recombination model fitted to out-of-frame rearrangements, and checked the results against IGoR. In a later analysis, hypergeometric tests were used to score TCR-TCR, TCR-HLA and TCR-CMV co-occurrence, with a repertoire-size bias correction applied to TCR pairs. A later analysis estimated false discovery rates by permuting HLA or CMV assignments 20 times. In a later analysis, co-occurring TCRs were grouped using DBSCAN, with TCRdist sequence similarity added in when clustering inside HLA-allele-positive subsets. Co-occurrence clustering excluded repertoires with fewer than 30,000 or more than 120,000 public chains, plus five with anomalous nucleotide sharing. This is the immuneACCESS table as TCRdb keeps it, with only in-frame sequences that have V and J called. A part of the clones is gone; compared with another copy, unresolved V genes explain less than half, and the rest is unexplained. V, J and clone size are taken as reported in that table, and D and trimming were inferred from the DNA itself. Within this sample are 90,000 to 120,000 clones, with roughly 82% of them counted one time only. The leading ten clones occupy roughly 3% of the sample.

Sequencing was done on a sample of PBMCs. The V and J genes are TRBV5-1 and TRBJ1-1; TRBD1 fits 8 bases in the junction. The TCR comes from a man aged 30 to 39 in good health and CMV-seropositive. The nucleotide sequence reads TGCGCCAGCAGCTTTGCGGACAGGGTCGTTGAAGCTTTCTTT. Its protein product is CASSFADRVVEAFF.